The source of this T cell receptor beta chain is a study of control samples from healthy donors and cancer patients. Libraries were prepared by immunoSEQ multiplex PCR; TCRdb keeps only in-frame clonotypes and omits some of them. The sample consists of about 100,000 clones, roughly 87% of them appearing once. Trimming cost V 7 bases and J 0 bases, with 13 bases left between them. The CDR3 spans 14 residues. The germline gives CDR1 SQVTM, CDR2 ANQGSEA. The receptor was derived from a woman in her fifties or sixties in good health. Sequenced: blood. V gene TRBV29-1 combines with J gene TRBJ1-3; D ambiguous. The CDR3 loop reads CSAATRDSGNTIYF. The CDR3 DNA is TGCAGCGCCGCGACCCGGGACTCTGGAAACACCATATATTTT.